In this sample, the clone carrying this T cell receptor (beta chain) turned up many times. Its cognate antigen is unknown. The sample comes from a study of CD8 T cells in ankylosing spondylitis. Points from the study as a whole: Certain motif variants had earlier been reported in reactive arthritis synovial fluid and blood.

Looked up from germline, CDR1 is LGHDT and CDR2 is YNNKEL (reference sequence). This CDR3 has 12 residues. With V trimmed by 4 bases and J by 13 bases, 8 bases remained unmatched. Quantitative barcoded 5'-RACE was used to prepare TCR beta libraries. TCRdb reprocessed the 5' RACE reads via MiXCR and lists one record per CDR3 protein. The table includes about 130,000 distinct CDR3 sequences, about 6.4% detected once. Specimen: blood, either unsorted or a sorted T cell fraction (not recorded which). V is TRBV3-1 and J is TRBJ2-7; 9 nucleotides agree with TRBD2. This TCR was recovered from a male donor with ankylosing spondylitis or in good health (not recorded which). CDR3 sequence: CASSPAGTSPYF. The CDR3 DNA follows: TGTGCCAGCAGCCCAGCGGGGACTAGCCCATACTTC.